This T cell receptor beta chain was sequenced for a study of OX40 agonist ivuxolimab in advanced cancers. A note on the overall study: Ivuxolimab, which targeted the costimulatory receptor OX40 (CD134), was an agonistic, fully human IgG2 monoclonal antibody. Three dose-escalation patients achieved partial responses, one with hepatocellular carcinoma and two with cutaneous melanoma. Prior anti-PD-1, anti-PD-L1 or anti-CTLA-4 therapy was permitted, and roughly two fifths of dose-escalation patients had received checkpoint inhibitors. Of the 50 to 55 dose-escalation patients, hepatocellular carcinoma was present in around 19, melanoma in around 15, renal cell carcinoma in 9 and head and neck cancer in 9. A male proportion of roughly 80% and a mean age of approximately 61 years, ranging from about 20 to 80, were recorded for the dose-escalation cohort. Intravenous ivuxolimab was administered to patients every 2 weeks at six dose levels: 0.01, 0.1, 0.3, 1.5, 3 and 10 mg/kg. The point of sequencing TCRbeta in the periphery was to test whether ivuxolimab changed TCR sequence diversity and drove clonal T-cell expansion. The paper covers the monotherapy dose-escalation part of the phase I ivuxolimab trial, which included N of about 56 patients.

V ends up 2 bases short and J 6 bases short, with an unmatched junction base count of 8. CDR1 and CDR2 are read off the germline V gene as MNHEY and SVGAGI. The CDR3 contains 15 residues, cysteine and phenylalanine counted. Only the CDR3 part of the read is kept: 45 bases, read in frame from the first base. Patients with autoimmune disease history or receiving systemic immunosuppression were excluded from the trial. Peripheral blood for TCR sequencing was collected from all dose cohorts at baseline, on cycle 4 day 1, and on cycle 7 day 1. Samples came from an open-label, multicenter, first-in-human phase I dose-escalation trial of ivuxolimab. Adults with locally advanced or metastatic head and neck squamous cell, hepatocellular, melanoma or renal cell carcinoma were enrolled in the trial. Before TCR sequencing, CD4+ and CD8+ T cells were separately sorted from peripheral blood. Study-level results and caveats: Which antigens the clonally expanded peripheral T cells were specific for was not determined. In partial responders in the 0.1-3.0 mg/kg groups, normalized peripheral clonal expansion was found to be among the lowest, especially among CD8+ T cells. After ivuxolimab, more expanded clones were found on average in CD8+ T cells than in CD4+ T cells. Clonal expansion of both CD4+ and CD8+ blood T cells was observed from baseline to week 6 at doses 0.1 to 3.0 mg/kg. Low levels of normalized T-cell clonal expansion were also seen in some patients who did not respond.

Regarding this clone: Which antigen it targets is not known. Per-base quality was not reported, and no clone a single base away is much larger than it.

Genomic DNA was extracted from sorted cells for sequencing of the TCRbeta CDR3 region. The immunoSEQ Assay was used for sequencing of TCRbeta CDR3 regions. As stored in TCRdb, this immuneACCESS dataset retains in-frame rearrangements with V and J assigned. A fraction of the clones does not appear; measured against another copy, unresolved V genes explain less than half of the discrepancy, and the remainder lacks a known reason. In all, the sample holds around 62,000 clones, and nearly 90% of those were seen once. Clones ranked in the top ten supply 9% to 15% of the sample. This chain is built from TRBV6-5 and TRBJ2-7; 9 central nucleotides agree with TRBD1. The clonotype originates from an adult with an advanced solid tumor such as melanoma, head and neck, liver or kidney cancer. This specimen consisted of CD4+ or CD8+ T cells sorted from blood, obtained in a trial of the OX40 agonist ivuxolimab. The CDR3 protein is CASSYLRTGAREQYF. The sequenced DNA is TGTGCCAGCAGTTACCTCCGGACAGGGGCTCGCGAGCAGTACTTC.